Presented here are 20 T cell receptor beta chains from one specimen sequenced in a study of cytomegalovirus exposure and HLA in healthy donors. PCR involved 60 Vbeta and 13 Jbeta primers. TCRdb's copy holds only in-frame clones and misses some; the assay was immunoSEQ multiplex PCR. The table records some 51,000 clones, approximately 71% of them present only once. Sequencing was carried out using PBMCs. All receptors come from a man aged 40-49 years in good health and CMV-seropositive.

The V and J genes are TRBV18 and TRBJ2-7, with 10 bases lining up with TRBD1. V lost 6 bases to trimming and J lost 2 bases; unmatched junction nucleotides: 7. Germline CDR1 KGHSH, CDR2 LQKENI. This CDR3 has 15 residues. The CDR3 sequence is CASSQAGQGPYEQYF. CDR3 nucleotides: TGTGCCAGCTCGCAAGCGGGACAGGGGCCCTACGAGCAGTACTTC.

V gene TRBV7-3 combines with J gene TRBJ2-1, with 14 bases aligning to TRBD2. V was clipped by 5 bases and J by 3 bases; unmatched bases: 15. Germline V CDR1 and CDR2: SGHTA, FQGTGA. This CDR3 has 20 amino acids. Here the CDR3 DNA reads TGTGCCAGCAGCCCCAGGACTAGCGGGGGGTCCACCCCCCTCTACAATGAGCAGTTCTTC. The encoded protein is CASSPRTSGGSTPLYNEQFF.

V is TRBV11-2 and J is TRBJ1-1; 7 bases agree with TRBD1. This CDR3 is built from 14 residues. The J segment lost 8 bases and the V segment lost 0 bases, leaving 6 bases of the junction unmatched. Germline CDR1 SGHAT, CDR2 FQNNGV. CDR3 residues: CASSLDLDRPEAFF. The CDR3 bases are TGTGCCAGCAGCTTAGATCTGGACAGGCCAGAAGCTTTCTTT.

This chain connects TRBV19 to TRBJ2-1; TRBD2 matches 9 bases. V lost 9 bases, J lost 6 bases, and 6 bases stayed unmatched. This CDR3 comprises 13 residues. The V gene's germline CDR1 is LNHDA and CDR2 SQIVND (reference sequence). CDR3 coding DNA: TGTGCCAGCCGCGGGGGGGCCCCCAATGAGCAGTTCTTC. It translates to CASRGGAPNEQFF.

The chain is built from TRBV5-6 and TRBJ1-2; a possible D gene is TRBD1 (6 bases). Per germline, CDR1 SGHDT and CDR2 YYEEEE. The V end was cut by 3 bases, the J end by 8 bases, with 14 bases between. This CDR3 comprises 13 residues. The CDR3 DNA sequence: TGTGCCAGCAGCTCCCGGACAGAGTCGGGCTACACCTTC. Protein sequence: CASSSRTESGYTF.

This clone was counted a few times. The chain has TRBV25-1 and TRBJ2-5, with a possible D match to TRBD2 (7 bases). The end of the DNA fits TRBJ2-7 better, so the J call may be wrong. Germline values: CDR1 MGHDK, CDR2 SYGVNS. This CDR3 spans 15 amino acids. CDR3 nucleotide sequence: TGTGCCAGCAGTCCTTCGGGGGGCTATGGGGACGAGCAGTACTTC. The encoded protein is CASSPSGGYGDEQYF.

CDR3 sequence: CASSERSGGTTDTQYF. The CDR3 nucleotides read TGTGCCAGCAGTGAACGTAGCGGGGGGACCACAGATACGCAGTATTTT. The J gene is TRBJ2-3, the V gene TRBV2; the match to TRBD2 covers 10 bases. Germline V lookup: CDR1 SNHLY, CDR2 FYNNEI. The CDR3 is made up of 16 amino acids. The trim removed 2 bases at V and 2 bases at J, leaving 4 bases unmatched.

This sequence joins TRBV6-5 and TRBJ2-5, with 9 bases fitting TRBD2. V dropped 4 bases and J dropped 2; count of bases not matched to a gene: 5. Germline V gives CDR1 MNHEY, CDR2 SVGAGI. The CDR3 is 15 residues long. CDR3 region: CASSSGTSLQETQYF. The CDR3 coding sequence is TGTGCCAGCAGTTCCGGGACTAGCCTACAAGAGACCCAGTACTTC.

The chain joins TRBV19 to TRBJ2-5; TRBD2 matches at 10 bases. Trimming removed 3 bases from V and 5 bases from J; junction bases left unmatched: 6. The CDR3 is 15 residues long. Looked up from germline, CDR1 is LNHDA and CDR2 is SQIVND (reference sequence). The CDR3 nucleotides are TGTGCCAGTAGTATGGCTAGCGGGGGAGGCGAGACCCAGTACTTC. Amino acids: CASSMASGGGETQYF.

This clone was counted between two and nine times. The rearrangement joins TRBV7-2 to TRBJ1-5; D not certain. The V gene's germline CDR1 is SGHTA and CDR2 FQGNSA. This CDR3 contains 16 residues. V was trimmed by 5 bases and J by 6 bases, leaving 20 bases between them. The CDR3 is CASSPDPGRNIQPQHF. CDR3 DNA: TGTGCCAGCAGCCCAGATCCCGGGAGGAATATTCAGCCCCAGCATTTT.

This CDR3 reads CASSLVTDRNTGELFF. Here the CDR3 DNA reads TGTGCCAGCAGCTTGGTTACAGACAGAAACACCGGGGAGCTGTTTTTT. This chain links TRBV5-8 with TRBJ2-2; D is perhaps TRBD1 (5 bases). The ends were cut back, 0 bases at V and 2 bases at J, with 11 bases in the middle. CDR1 SGHTS and CDR2 YDEGEE come from the germline V gene. The CDR3 covers 16 residues.

V and J are TRBV9 and TRBJ2-7; maybe TRBD2 (5 bases). Per the germline V gene, CDR1 is SGDLS and CDR2 is YYNGEE. This CDR3 has 14 residues. The V and J ends lost 0 bases and 3 bases respectively, with 10 bases between them. Written as DNA, the CDR3 is TGTGCCAGCAGCGTAGGGGCGGGCCGCTACGAGCAGTACTTC. It encodes CASSVGAGRYEQYF.

The chain links TRBV29-1 to TRBJ2-3; the D gene is possibly TRBD1 (7 bases). The CDR3 is 14 amino acids. Germline V gene lookup returns CDR1 SQVTM and CDR2 ANQGSEA. V was cut by 3 bases and J by 3 bases, with 13 bases left in between. The CDR3 DNA follows: TGCAGCGTTGATACAGGGGCGGGAACAGATACGCAGTATTTT. Translation: CSVDTGAGTDTQYF.

The chain recombines TRBV7-3 with TRBJ2-1; a weak D match, TRBD2 (6 bases). Between the trimmed V and J ends, which lost 5 bases and 3 bases, there was a span of 8 bases. The CDR3 length is 13 residues. In germline, CDR1 is SGHTA, CDR2 FQGTGA. CDR3 nucleotide sequence: TGTGCCAGCAGCCAGACTAGCTACAATGAGCAGTTCTTC. Amino acid sequence: CASSQTSYNEQFF. Drawing the rest from reference TRBV7-3 and TRBJ2-1, the complete variable domain is GAGVSQTPSNKVTEKGKYVELRCDPISGHTALYWYRQSLGQGPEFLIYFQGTGAADDSGLPNDRFFAVRPEGSVSTLKIQRTERGDSAVYLCASSQTSYNEQFFGPGTRLTVL.

The sample holds a few counts of this clone. This rearrangement joins TRBV6-5 to TRBJ1-6; 8 nucleotides align to TRBD1. The length of the CDR3 is 13 residues. Germline CDR1 MNHEY, CDR2 SVGAGI. Trimming at V came to 5 bases and at J to 10 bases, leaving 4 bases not matched to a gene. CDR3 protein: CASSNRGGSPLHF. CDR3 coding DNA: TGTGCCAGCAGTAACAGGGGGGGATCACCCCTCCACTTT.

The chain links TRBV5-4 to TRBJ2-7; 7 nucleotides line up with TRBD1. The junction had 16 bases not matched to a gene; V was cut back by 4 bases and J by 3 bases. CDR1 is SGHNT, CDR2 YYREEE, per germline (reference sequence). CDR3 size: 17 residues. CDR3 region: CASSPDREFEFGYEQYF. The DNA for the CDR3 is TGTGCCAGCAGCCCAGACAGGGAGTTCGAGTTCGGCTACGAGCAGTACTTC.

The rearrangement joins TRBV27 to TRBJ1-2; perhaps TRBD1 as D (6 bases). Germline V gives CDR1 MNHEY, CDR2 SMNVEV (reference sequence). The CDR3 is made up of 13 amino acids. Deletions cut 4 bases from V and 6 bases from J, with 12 bases between. The CDR3 DNA reads TGTGCCAGCAGTTCGTACAGGGAGAATGGCTACACCTTC. It is translated as CASSSYRENGYTF.

This clone was detected a few times. This chain uses TRBV14 with TRBJ2-5, with 9 positions matching TRBD2. Per the germline V gene, CDR1 is SGHDN and CDR2 is FVKESK. The CDR3 loop spans 17 amino acids. After removal of 0 bases from V and 5 bases from J, the junction contained 10 bases not matched to a gene. CDR3: CASSQERGGGALETQYF. The CDR3 coding sequence is TGTGCCAGCAGCCAAGAAAGAGGCGGGGGGGCTTTGGAGACCCAGTACTTC.

The chain couples TRBV6-1 to TRBJ1-1; 9 bases line up with TRBD1. The CDR3 consists of 15 residues. V lost 6 bases and J lost 3; bases outside the gene matches: 8. Germline CDR1 and CDR2: MNHNS and SASEGT. The CDR3 DNA sequence: TGTGCCAGCAGCAAAAAGTGGGACAGGGACACTGAAGCTTTCTTT. Protein sequence: CASSKKWDRDTEAFF.

The chain uses TRBV21-1 and TRBJ2-5; the listed D gene, TRBD1, was not tested against the DNA. TRBV21-1 represents a pseudogene. This CDR3 has 14 amino acids. CDR3 DNA: TGTGCCAACAACCGGGACACTCGCCAAGAGACCCAGTACTTC. The encoded protein is CANNRDTRQETQYF.